This T cell receptor beta chain was identified in a study of blood T cell repertoires in COVID-19. For the study at large: In each case, the material was cDNA or gDNA derived from T cells, B-cell-depleted T cells, or PBMCs.

With 3 bases removed from V and 2 bases from J, the gap between germline ends came to 9 bases. CDR1 and CDR2 from the germline V gene are SGHKS and YYEKEE (reference sequence). The CDR3 extends over 14 amino acids. Per the authors' pipeline: Reference gene primer amplification in the assay estimated nucleated cell counts. The assay was immunoSEQ multiplex PCR, and TCRdb's table has in-frame clones only and misses some. The DNA was the basis for D and trimming; V, J and clone size are from that table. The sample shows more than 150,000 clones, around 87% of them seen only once. This chain uses TRBV5-5 with TRBJ1-3; a weak D match, TRBD1 (6 bases). This clonotype was sampled from a man aged 40-49 years with active or convalescent COVID-19. What was sequenced was peripheral blood. CDR3 region: CASSSTGPGNTIYF. In DNA, the CDR3 is TGTGCCAGCAGCTCGACAGGACCTGGAAACACCATATATTTT.